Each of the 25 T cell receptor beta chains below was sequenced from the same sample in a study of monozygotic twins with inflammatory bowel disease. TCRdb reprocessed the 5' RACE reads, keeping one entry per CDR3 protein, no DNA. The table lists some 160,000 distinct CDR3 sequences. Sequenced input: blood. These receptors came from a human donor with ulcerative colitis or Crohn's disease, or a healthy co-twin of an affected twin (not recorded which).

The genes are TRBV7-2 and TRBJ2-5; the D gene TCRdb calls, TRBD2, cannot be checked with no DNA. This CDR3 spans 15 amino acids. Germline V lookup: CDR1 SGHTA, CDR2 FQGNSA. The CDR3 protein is CASSLVRLREETQYF.

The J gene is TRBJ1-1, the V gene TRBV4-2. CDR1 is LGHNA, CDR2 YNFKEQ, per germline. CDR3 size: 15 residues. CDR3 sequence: CASSQGWIKNTEAFF.

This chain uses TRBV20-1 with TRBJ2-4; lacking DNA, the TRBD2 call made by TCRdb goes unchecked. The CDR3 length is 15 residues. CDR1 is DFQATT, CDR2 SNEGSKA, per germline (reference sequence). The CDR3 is CSAPRREGAKNIQYF.

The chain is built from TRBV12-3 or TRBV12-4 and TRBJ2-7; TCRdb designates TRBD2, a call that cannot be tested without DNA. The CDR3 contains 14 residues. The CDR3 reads CASMTSGRRYEQYF.

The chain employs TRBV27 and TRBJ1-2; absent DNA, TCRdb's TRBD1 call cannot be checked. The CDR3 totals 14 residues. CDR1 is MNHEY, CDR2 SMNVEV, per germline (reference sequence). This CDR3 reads CASGHPGRVYGYTF.

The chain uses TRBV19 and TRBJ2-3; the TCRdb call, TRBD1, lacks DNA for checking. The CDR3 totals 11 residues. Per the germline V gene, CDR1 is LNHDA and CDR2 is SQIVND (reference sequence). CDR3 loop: CAARDLNTQYF.

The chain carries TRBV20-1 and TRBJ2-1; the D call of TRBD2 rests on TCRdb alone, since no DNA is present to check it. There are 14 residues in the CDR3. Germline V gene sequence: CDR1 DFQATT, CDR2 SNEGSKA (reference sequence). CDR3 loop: CSAFSGSNYNEQFF.

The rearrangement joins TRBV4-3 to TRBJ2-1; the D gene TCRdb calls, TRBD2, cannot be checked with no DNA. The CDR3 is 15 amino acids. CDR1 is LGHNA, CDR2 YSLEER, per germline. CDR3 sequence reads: CASSQGTSPYNEQFF.

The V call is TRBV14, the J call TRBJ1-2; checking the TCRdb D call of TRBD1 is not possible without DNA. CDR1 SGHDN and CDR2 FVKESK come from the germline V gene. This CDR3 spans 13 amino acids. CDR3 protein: CASSPRTGSGYTF.

Here the CDR3 reads CATSRDNQPQHF. The rearrangement joins TRBV24-1 to TRBJ1-5. The length of the CDR3 is 12 residues. In germline, CDR1 is KGHDR, CDR2 SFDVKD.

The CDR3 here is CASSPDHRNTGELFF. This chain connects TRBV12-3 or TRBV12-4 to TRBJ2-2. The CDR3 has 15 residues.

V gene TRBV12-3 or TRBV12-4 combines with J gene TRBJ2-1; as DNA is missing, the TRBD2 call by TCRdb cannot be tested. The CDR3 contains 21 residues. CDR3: CASSLGFGDPGTSGSYNEQFF.

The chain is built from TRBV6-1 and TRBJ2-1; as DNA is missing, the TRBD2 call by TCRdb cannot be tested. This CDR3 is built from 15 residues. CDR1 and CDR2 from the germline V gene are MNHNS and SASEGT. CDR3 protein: CASTLRTSGSFEQFF.

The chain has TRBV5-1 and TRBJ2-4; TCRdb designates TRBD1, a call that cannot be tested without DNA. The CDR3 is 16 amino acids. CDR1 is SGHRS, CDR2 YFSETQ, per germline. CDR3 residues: CASSPLDRAAKNIQYF.

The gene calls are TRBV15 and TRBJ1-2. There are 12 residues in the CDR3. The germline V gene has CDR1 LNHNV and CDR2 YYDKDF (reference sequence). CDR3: CATSAEGYGYTF.

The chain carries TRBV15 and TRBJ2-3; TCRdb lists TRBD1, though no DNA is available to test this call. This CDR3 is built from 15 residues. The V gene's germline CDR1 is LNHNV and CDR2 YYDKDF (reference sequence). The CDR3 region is CATTILRTATDTQYF.

CDR3 protein: CSASFLRDSLPRETQYF. V is TRBV20-1 and J is TRBJ2-5; the D gene TCRdb calls, TRBD2, cannot be checked with no DNA. Germline V gene lookup returns CDR1 DFQATT and CDR2 SNEGSKA (reference sequence). The CDR3 loop spans 17 amino acids.

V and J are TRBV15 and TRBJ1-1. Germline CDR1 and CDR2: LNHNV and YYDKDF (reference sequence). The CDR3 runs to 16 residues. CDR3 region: CATSRIWGSVGTEAFF.

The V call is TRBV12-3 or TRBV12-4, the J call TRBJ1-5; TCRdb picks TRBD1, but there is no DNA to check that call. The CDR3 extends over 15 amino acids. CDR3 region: CASSFGEGASQPQHF.

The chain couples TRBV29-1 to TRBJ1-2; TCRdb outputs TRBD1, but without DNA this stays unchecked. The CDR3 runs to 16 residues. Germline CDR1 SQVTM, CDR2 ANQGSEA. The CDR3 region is CSDDPGPWRANYGYTF.

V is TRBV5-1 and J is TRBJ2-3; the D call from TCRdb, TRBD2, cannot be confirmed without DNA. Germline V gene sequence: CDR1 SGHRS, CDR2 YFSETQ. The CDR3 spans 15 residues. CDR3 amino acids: CASSSRGVSTDTQYF. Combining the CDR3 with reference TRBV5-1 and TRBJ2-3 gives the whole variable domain KAGVTQTPRYLIKTRGQQVTLSCSPISGHRSVSWYQQTPGQGLQFLFEYFSETQRNKGNFPGRFSGRQFSNSRSEMNVSTLELGDSALYLCASSSRGVSTDTQYFGPGTRLTVL.

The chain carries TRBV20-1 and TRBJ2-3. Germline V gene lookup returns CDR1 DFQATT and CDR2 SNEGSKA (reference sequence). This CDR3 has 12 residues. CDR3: CSASIGRDTQYF.

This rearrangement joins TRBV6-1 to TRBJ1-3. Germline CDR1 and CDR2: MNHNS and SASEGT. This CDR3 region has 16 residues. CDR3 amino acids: CASRVFSTSSGNTIYF.

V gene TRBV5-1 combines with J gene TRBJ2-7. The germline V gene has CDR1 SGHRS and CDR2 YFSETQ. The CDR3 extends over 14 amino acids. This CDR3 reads CASSPSGTTYEQYF.

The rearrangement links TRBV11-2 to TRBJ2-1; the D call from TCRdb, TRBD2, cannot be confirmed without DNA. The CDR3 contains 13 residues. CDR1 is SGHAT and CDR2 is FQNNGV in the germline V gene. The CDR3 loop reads CASSLALENEQFF.